The 26 T cell receptor beta chains below come from one sample, sequenced in a study of molecular identifiers for immune sequencing clone quantification. From the PCR reads, TCRdb called clonotypes with MiXCR, one entry per CDR3 protein. The sample holds about 640,000 distinct CDR3 sequences, just under 20% seen once. Sequenced: naive CD8+ T cells from blood, with Jurkat cell RNA spiked in. The subset here: FACS-sorted CD8+CD4-CCR7+CD45RA+ naive T cells. These receptors all come from a human donor in good health. Some libraries in this study had Jurkat cell RNA spiked in.

About this clonotype itself: A single base separates this from a much larger clone, so it may be a read error. The V gene is TRBV4-3, the J gene TRBJ1-4; no reliable D call. Germline-derived CDR1 and CDR2 are LGHNA and YSLEER. This CDR3 comprises 13 residues. Deletions cut 0 bases from V and 15 bases from J, with 14 bases between. The CDR3 loop is CASSQDGRREVFF. Here the CDR3 DNA reads TGCGCCAGCAGCCAAGACGGAAGGAGGGAGGTGTTTTTT.

This clonotype was counted ten times or more. The rearrangement joins TRBV12-3 or TRBV12-4 to TRBJ2-3, with TRBD2 identical over 9 bases. The trim removed 2 bases at V and 2 bases at J, leaving 5 bases unmatched. The CDR3 extends over 16 amino acids. The CDR3 is CASSLSAGGVTDTQYF. The CDR3 bases are TGTGCCAGCAGTTTATCGGCGGGAGGGGTCACAGATACGCAGTATTTT.

The V call is TRBV11-2, the J call TRBJ1-1; D is possibly TRBD1 (5 bases). CDR3 size: 14 residues. Trimming cost V 1 base and J 4 bases, with 10 bases left between them. In germline, CDR1 is SGHAT, CDR2 FQNNGV. The CDR3 sequence is CASSLGGGSTEAFF. In DNA form, the CDR3 reads TGTGCCAGCAGCTTAGGTGGGGGGAGCACTGAAGCTTTCTTT. The variable domain in full, with the rest retrieved from reference TRBV11-2 and TRBJ1-1, is EAGVAQSPRYKIIEKRQSVAFWCNPISGHATLYWYQQILGQGPKLLIQFQNNGVVDDSQLPKDRFSAERLKGVDSTLKIQPAKLEDSAVYLCASSLGGGSTEAFFGQGTRLTVV.

This clonotype was seen many times. The gene calls are TRBV25-1 and TRBJ2-7; D is unresolved. This CDR3 comprises 13 residues. V was cut by 4 bases and J by 6 bases, with 13 bases left in between. Germline-derived CDR1 and CDR2 are MGHDK and SYGVNS. CDR3 region: CASSAGSSSEQYF. The CDR3 coding sequence is TGTGCCAGCAGTGCCGGGTCCTCTTCCGAGCAGTACTTC.

This clonotype was seen at least ten times. V gene TRBV4-1 combines with J gene TRBJ2-1; the D is unclear. The V end lost 3 bases, the J end lost 8 bases, and 14 bases lay between the germline ends. Germline CDR1 reads MGHRA; CDR2 reads YSYEKL. The CDR3 length is 14 residues. In DNA, the CDR3 is TGCGCCAGCAGCCATACCGGGCTAACCGATGAGCAGTTCTTC. Its translation is CASSHTGLTDEQFF.

The CDR3, as DNA: TGCGCCAGCAGCCAAGAGAGAGGCGTCCCGGCGGGGGGCCGGACAGAGACCCAGTACTTC. It yields the protein CASSQERGVPAGGRTETQYF. This sequence joins TRBV4-3 and TRBJ2-5, with 8 positions matching TRBD2. CDR3 length equals 20 residues. The germline gives CDR1 LGHNA, CDR2 YSLEER. V trimming: 0 bases; J trimming: 4 bases; junction bases outside the gene matches: 19.

Ten or more counts support this clonotype. This chain uses TRBV5-1 with TRBJ2-7, with TRBD2 matching 7 bases. CDR1 is SGHRS, CDR2 YFSETQ, per germline. V gave up 2 bases and J gave up 5 bases; unmatched junction bases: 7. This CDR3 has 14 amino acids. CDR3 in DNA: TGCGCCAGCAGCTTAGGCGGGAGTTTGAACGAGCAGTACTTC. Its protein product is CASSLGGSLNEQYF. Drawing the rest from reference TRBV5-1 and TRBJ2-7, the complete variable domain is KAGVTQTPRYLIKTRGQQVTLSCSPISGHRSVSWYQQTPGQGLQFLFEYFSETQRNKGNFPGRFSGRQFSNSRSEMNVSTLELGDSALYLCASSLGGSLNEQYFGPGTRLTVT.

This clonotype came up a few times. The V and J genes are TRBV3-1 and TRBJ2-7; 14 nucleotides line up with TRBD2. Looked up from germline, CDR1 is LGHDT and CDR2 is YNNKEL (reference sequence). The CDR3 contains 16 residues. With V trimmed by 0 bases and J by 5 bases, 3 bases remained unmatched. This CDR3 is CASSQERGLAGDEQYF. The CDR3 nucleotides are TGTGCCAGCAGCCAAGAAAGGGGACTAGCGGGGGACGAGCAGTACTTC.

This clonotype was detected a few times. The chain uses TRBV4-1 and TRBJ2-5; TRBD1 might be the D (9 bases). V was clipped by 6 bases and J by 4 bases, with 21 bases between them. Germline CDR1 reads MGHRA; CDR2 reads YSYEKL. The CDR3 is 16 residues long. For the CDR3, the DNA is TGCGCCAGCAGGCTACGGGAGGGGACAGGGAGAGAGACCCAGTACTTC. Protein: CASRLREGTGRETQYF.

This clonotype was seen many times. The chain has TRBV6-6 and TRBJ2-1; 8 nucleotides align to TRBD2. From germline, CDR1 is MNHNY and CDR2 SVGAGI (reference sequence). Unmatched junction bases numbered 2, after V lost 3 bases and J lost 4 bases. This CDR3 is 14 amino acids long. The CDR3 DNA reads as TGTGCCAGCAGTTATACGGGAGGGTACAATGAGCAGTTCTTC. Protein sequence: CASSYTGGYNEQFF.

This clonotype was observed a handful of times. The chain uses TRBV5-6 and TRBJ2-2; TRBD2 might be the D (6 bases). Germline CDR1 is SGHDT and CDR2 is YYEEEE. Trimming stripped 0 bases from V and 5 bases from J, with 11 bases between. The CDR3 is made up of 15 amino acids. CDR3 nucleotide sequence: TGTGCCAGCAGCTTGGGACTGGGAGGTACCGGGGAGCTGTTTTTT. This translates into CASSLGLGGTGELFF. Full variable domain (rest looked up from reference TRBV5-6 and TRBJ2-2): DAGVTQSPTHLIKTRGQQVTLRCSPKSGHDTVSWYQQALGQGPQFIFQYYEEEERQRGNFPDRFSGHQFPNYSSELNVNALLLGDSALYLCASSLGLGGTGELFFGEGSRLTVL.

This clonotype was counted ten times or more. The chain uses TRBV2 and TRBJ2-3; TRBD2 aligns across 7 bases. Germline V lookup: CDR1 SNHLY, CDR2 FYNNEI. The CDR3 extends over 16 amino acids. J was trimmed by 0 bases and V by 10 bases; bases with no gene match: 13. The chain's CDR3 is CATLLGREPSTDTQYF. The DNA of the CDR3 is TGTGCCACCCTTCTTGGGAGGGAACCGAGCACAGATACGCAGTATTTT.

There are many counts of this clonotype. The V gene is TRBV14, the J gene TRBJ2-7, with D perhaps matching TRBD2 (6 bases). The V and J ends lost 4 bases and 2 bases respectively, with 15 bases between them. The CDR3 contains 15 residues. Germline-derived CDR1 and CDR2 are SGHDN and FVKESK. The CDR3 sequence: CASSPWGVVTYEQYF. CDR3 sequence (DNA): TGTGCCAGCAGCCCATGGGGGGTAGTGACCTACGAGCAGTACTTC.

At least ten counts were recorded for this clonotype. The rearrangement joins TRBV30 to TRBJ2-7, with D unresolved. CDR1 is GTSNPN and CDR2 is SVGIG in the germline V gene (reference sequence). This CDR3 comprises 12 residues. V lost 3 bases and J 5 bases, leaving 11 bases between the germline ends. CDR3 DNA sequence: TGTGCCTGGAGCGCGTACGTGGACGAGCAGTACTTC. Translation gives CAWSAYVDEQYF.

Concerning this clonotype itself: Germline and junction disagree at one end, which may indicate a read error. The rearrangement joins TRBV20-1 to TRBJ2-3, with TRBD2 matching 9 bases. CDR3 length equals 13 residues. Germline values: CDR1 DFQATT, CDR2 SNEGSKA (reference sequence). The CDR3 DNA reads as TGCAATGCTATAGCGGGAGCCGGAGATACGCAGTATTTT. It is translated as CNAIAGAGDTQYF.

For this clonotype: A read error may explain this, as a much larger clone is one base away. The chain is built from TRBV27 and TRBJ1-1; no clear D. The CDR3 spans 15 residues. The V end was cut by 7 bases, the J end by 4 bases, with 19 bases between. CDR1 is MNHEY and CDR2 is SMNVEV in the germline V gene (reference sequence). Written as DNA, the CDR3 is TGTGCCAGCATCGGGGAAGGTAGCCGGAGCACTGAAGCTTTCTTT. This codes for CASIGEGSRSTEAFF.

This clonotype was picked up one time. One end of the junction varies from germline; a read error may be responsible. DNA of the CDR3: TGCACCAGCAGCGAAACGGGAGGGCCCTCGGAGACCCAGTACTTC. Residues: CTSSETGGPSETQYF. V gene TRBV4-3 combines with J gene TRBJ2-5, with TRBD2 matching over 8 bases. CDR3 length: 15 amino acids. The V gene's germline CDR1 is LGHNA and CDR2 YSLEER.

A note on this clonotype: Given a much more abundant clone one base away, this may be a read error. The chain couples TRBV25-1 to TRBJ2-7; D not certain. Between the trimmed V and J ends, which lost 4 bases and 2 bases, there was a span of 21 bases. In germline, CDR1 is MGHDK, CDR2 SYGVNS. This CDR3 is built from 17 residues. The CDR3 region has the DNA TGTGCCAGCAGTGGCCGGGCCGGCACTTATCTCCCCTACGAGCAGTACTTC. It encodes CASSGRAGTYLPYEQYF.

Note on this clonotype: A much larger clone differs from this one at a single base, so this may be a read error. This sequence joins TRBV7-9 and TRBJ1-1; D is ambiguous. V lost 6 bases, J lost 6 bases, and 8 bases lay in between. The CDR3 spans 11 residues. Per germline, CDR1 SEHNR and CDR2 FQNEAQ (reference sequence). The DNA for the CDR3 is TGTGCCAGCAGGGAGAGCCCTGAAGCTTTCTTT. This gives the protein CASRESPEAFF.

This clonotype was seen many times. This sequence joins TRBV4-3 and TRBJ1-2, with no clear D. Germline V lookup: CDR1 LGHNA, CDR2 YSLEER. V was shortened by 0 bases and J by 2 bases, with 13 bases between the two germline ends. This CDR3 has 16 residues. DNA of the CDR3: TGCGCCAGCAGCCAAGACGGTGCAGAAGAGAACTATGGCTACACCTTC. It specifies CASSQDGAEENYGYTF.

As to this clonotype: A single base separates this from a much larger clone, so it may be a read error. This chain joins TRBV24-1 and TRBJ2-4; no firm D call. Germline V gene sequence: CDR1 KGHDR, CDR2 SFDVKD. V was shortened by 5 bases and J by 3 bases, with 10 bases between the two germline ends. The CDR3 sequence is 14 residues long. The chain's CDR3 is CATSGSEDKNIQYF. The DNA for the CDR3 is TGTGCCACCAGTGGTTCCGAGGACAAAAACATTCAGTACTTC.

The sample holds a few counts of this clonotype. The gene calls are TRBV10-1 and TRBJ2-3; 8 bases agree with TRBD2. CDR3 size: 13 residues. J was trimmed by 3 bases and V by 10 bases; bases with no gene match: 6. CDR1 is WNHNN, CDR2 SYGVQD, per germline (reference sequence). For the CDR3, the DNA is TGCGCCAACGAGCGGGAGACTACAGATACGCAGTATTTT. Protein: CANERETTDTQYF.

The V call is TRBV13, the J call TRBJ1-3; D perhaps matches TRBD1 (5 bases). Germline V gives CDR1 PRHDT, CDR2 FYEKMQ (reference sequence). This CDR3 has 16 residues. The V end lost 5 bases, the J end lost 3 bases, and 17 bases lay between the germline ends. Written as DNA, the CDR3 is TGTGCCAGCAGCCCCGCATTCGAGGGGTTTGGAAACACCATATATTTT. Translated: CASSPAFEGFGNTIYF.

This clonotype was detected a few times. The genes are TRBV30 and TRBJ1-2; 7 positions match TRBD1. This CDR3 contains 13 residues. Germline V gene data show CDR1 as GTSNPN and CDR2 as SVGIG (reference sequence). The CDR3 DNA follows: TGTGCTGAGTTTCCGGGACAGCCCTATGGCTACACCTTC. Translating gives CAEFPGQPYGYTF. The full variable domain, with the rest looked up from reference TRBV30 and TRBJ1-2, is SQTIHQWPATLVQPVGSPLSLECTVEGTSNPNLYWYRQAAGRGLQLLFYSVGIGQISSEVPQNLSASRPQDRQFILSSKKLLLSDSGFYLCAEFPGQPYGYTFGSGTRLTVV.

The chain uses TRBV5-8 and TRBJ2-2; D possibly corresponds to TRBD1 (5 bases). V was cut by 4 bases and J by 0 bases, with 13 bases left in between. The CDR3 loop spans 16 amino acids. Germline CDR1 SGHTS, CDR2 YDEGEE. The CDR3 reads CASSTTAIANTGELFF. The CDR3 DNA reads as TGTGCCAGCAGCACGACAGCAATCGCGAACACCGGGGAGCTGTTTTTT.

Remarks on this clonotype: A much larger clone lies one base from this, so it may be a read error. The gene calls are TRBV19 and TRBJ2-1, with 11 bases matching TRBD2. CDR1 and CDR2 (germline): LNHDA, SQIVND (reference sequence). V shed 4 bases, J shed 7 bases, and the junction held 6 bases outside the gene matches. The CDR3 contains 15 residues. DNA of the CDR3: TGTGCCAGTAGTACCTCTAGCGGGGGGTTTAATGAGCAGTTCTTC. It yields the protein CASSTSSGGFNEQFF.